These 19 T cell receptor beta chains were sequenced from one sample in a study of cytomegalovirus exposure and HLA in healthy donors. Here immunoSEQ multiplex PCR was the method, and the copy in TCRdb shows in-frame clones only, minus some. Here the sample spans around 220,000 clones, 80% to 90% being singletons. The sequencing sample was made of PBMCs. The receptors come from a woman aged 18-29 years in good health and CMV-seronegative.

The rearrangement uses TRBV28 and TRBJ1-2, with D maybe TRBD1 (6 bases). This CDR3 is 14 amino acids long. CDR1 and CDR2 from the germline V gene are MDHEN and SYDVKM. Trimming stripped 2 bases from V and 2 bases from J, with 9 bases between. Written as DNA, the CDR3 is TGTGCCAGCAGTTTAGACAGGCGAAACTATGGCTACACCTTC. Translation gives CASSLDRRNYGYTF.

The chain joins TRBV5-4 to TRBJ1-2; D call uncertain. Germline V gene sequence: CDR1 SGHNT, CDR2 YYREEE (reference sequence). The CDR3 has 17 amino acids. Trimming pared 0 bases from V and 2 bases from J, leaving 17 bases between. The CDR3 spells CASSLDPQQATNYGYTF. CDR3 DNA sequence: TGTGCCAGCAGCTTGGATCCCCAGCAGGCAACAAACTATGGCTACACCTTC. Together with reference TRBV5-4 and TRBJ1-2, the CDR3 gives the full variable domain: ETGVTQSPTHLIKTRGQQVTLRCSSQSGHNTVSWYQQALGQGPQFIFQYYREEENGRGNFPPRFSGLQFPNYSSELNVNALELDDSALYLCASSLDPQQATNYGYTFGSGTRLTVV.

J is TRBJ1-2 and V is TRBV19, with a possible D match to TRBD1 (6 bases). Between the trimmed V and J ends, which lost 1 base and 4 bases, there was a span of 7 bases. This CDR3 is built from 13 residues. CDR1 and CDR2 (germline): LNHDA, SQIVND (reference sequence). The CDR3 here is CASSIVDSYGYTF. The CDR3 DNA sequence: TGTGCCAGTAGTATAGTGGACAGCTATGGCTACACCTTC.

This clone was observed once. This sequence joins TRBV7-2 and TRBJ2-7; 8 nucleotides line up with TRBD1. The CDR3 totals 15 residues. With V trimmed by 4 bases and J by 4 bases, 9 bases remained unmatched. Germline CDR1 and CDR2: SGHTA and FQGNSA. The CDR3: CASSWPGRGQYEQYF. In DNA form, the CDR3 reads TGTGCCAGCAGCTGGCCCGGCAGGGGGCAATACGAGCAGTACTTC. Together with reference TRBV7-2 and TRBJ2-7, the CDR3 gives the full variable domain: GAGVSQSPSNKVTEKGKDVELRCDPISGHTALYWYRQSLGQGLEFLIYFQGNSAPDKSGLPSDRFSAERTGGSVSTLTIQRTQQEDSAVYLCASSWPGRGQYEQYFGPGTRLTVT.

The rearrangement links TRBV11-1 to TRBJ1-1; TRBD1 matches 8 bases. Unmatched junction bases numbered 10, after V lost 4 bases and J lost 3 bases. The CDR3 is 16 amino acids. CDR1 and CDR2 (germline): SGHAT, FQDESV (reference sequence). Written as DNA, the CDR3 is TGTGCCAGCAGCTCCGGGACAGGCAGTAGGTACACTGAAGCTTTCTTT. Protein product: CASSSGTGSRYTEAFF.

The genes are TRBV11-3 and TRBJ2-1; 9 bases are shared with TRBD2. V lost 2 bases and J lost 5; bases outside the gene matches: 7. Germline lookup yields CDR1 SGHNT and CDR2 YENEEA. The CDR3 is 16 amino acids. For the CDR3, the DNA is TGTGCCAGCAGCTTATGGAGCGGGGGGAGTAACAATGAGCAGTTCTTC. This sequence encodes CASSLWSGGSNNEQFF.

Here the CDR3 DNA reads TGCGCCAGCAGTGAGTCGCTCAGGGCATATCAGCCCCAGCATTTT. This gives the protein CASSESLRAYQPQHF. The rearrangement joins TRBV10-2 to TRBJ1-5; a weak D match, TRBD1 (5 bases). The CDR3 is 15 residues long. The V end was cut by 0 bases, the J end by 5 bases, with 11 bases between. Germline values: CDR1 WSHSY, CDR2 SAAADI.

The CDR3 DNA reads TGTGCCAGCTCACCAAGAGGACTAGCGGGCTCCTACAATGAGCAGTTCTTC. Translated, it gives CASSPRGLAGSYNEQFF. The V gene is TRBV18, the J gene TRBJ2-1; 11 bases agree with TRBD2. CDR3 length equals 17 residues. V lost 2 bases to trimming and J lost 0 bases; unmatched junction nucleotides: 3. Germline CDR1 is KGHSH and CDR2 is LQKENI.

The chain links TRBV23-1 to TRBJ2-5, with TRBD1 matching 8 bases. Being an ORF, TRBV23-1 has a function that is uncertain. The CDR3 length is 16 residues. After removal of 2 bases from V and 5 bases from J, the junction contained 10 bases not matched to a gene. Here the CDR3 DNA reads TGCGCCAGCAGTCAAGGGGACAGGCCGGAAACGGAGACCCAGTACTTC. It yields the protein CASSQGDRPETETQYF.

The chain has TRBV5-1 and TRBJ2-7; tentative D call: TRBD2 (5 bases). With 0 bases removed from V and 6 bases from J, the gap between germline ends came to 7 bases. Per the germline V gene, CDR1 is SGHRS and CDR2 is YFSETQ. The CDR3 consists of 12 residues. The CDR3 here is CASSLAGSEQYF. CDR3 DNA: TGCGCCAGCAGCTTGGCGGGGTCCGAGCAGTACTTC. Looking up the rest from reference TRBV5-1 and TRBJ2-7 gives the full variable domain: KAGVTQTPRYLIKTRGQQVTLSCSPISGHRSVSWYQQTPGQGLQFLFEYFSETQRNKGNFPGRFSGRQFSNSRSEMNVSTLELGDSALYLCASSLAGSEQYFGPGTRLTVT.

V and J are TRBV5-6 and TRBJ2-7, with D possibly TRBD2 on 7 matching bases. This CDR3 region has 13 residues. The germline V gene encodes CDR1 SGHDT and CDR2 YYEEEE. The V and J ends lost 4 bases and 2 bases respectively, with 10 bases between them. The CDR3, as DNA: TGTGCCAGCAGCGAGGGGGGGACCTACGAGCAGTACTTC. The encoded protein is CASSEGGTYEQYF.

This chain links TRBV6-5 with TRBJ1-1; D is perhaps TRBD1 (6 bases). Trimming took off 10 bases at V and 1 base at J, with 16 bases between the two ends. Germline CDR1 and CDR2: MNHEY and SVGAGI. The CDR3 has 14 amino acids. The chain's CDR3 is CAIQSRGQNTEAFF. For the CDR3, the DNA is TGTGCCATTCAAAGCAGGGGACAGAACACTGAAGCTTTCTTT.

The CDR3 is CASSYAGGNQPQHF. CDR3 bases: TGTGCCAGCAGTTATGCAGGGGGCAATCAGCCCCAGCATTTT. The chain recombines TRBV27 with TRBJ1-5, with D perhaps matching TRBD1 (6 bases). The CDR3 runs 14 residues. Trimming took off 4 bases at V and 2 bases at J, with 9 bases between the two ends. Germline CDR1 MNHEY, CDR2 SMNVEV (reference sequence).

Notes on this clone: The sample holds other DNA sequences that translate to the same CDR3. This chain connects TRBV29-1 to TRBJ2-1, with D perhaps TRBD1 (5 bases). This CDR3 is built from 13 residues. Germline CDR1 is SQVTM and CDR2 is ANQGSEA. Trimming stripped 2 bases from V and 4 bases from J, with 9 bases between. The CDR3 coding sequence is TGCAGCGTTGAAACAGCAGGGTACAATGAGCAGTTCTTC. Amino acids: CSVETAGYNEQFF.

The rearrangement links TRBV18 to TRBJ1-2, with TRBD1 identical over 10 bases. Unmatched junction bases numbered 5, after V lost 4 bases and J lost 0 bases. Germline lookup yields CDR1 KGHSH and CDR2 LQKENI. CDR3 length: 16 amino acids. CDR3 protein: CASSLKDRGANYGYTF. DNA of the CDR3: TGTGCCAGCTCACTCAAGGACAGGGGGGCTAACTATGGCTACACCTTC. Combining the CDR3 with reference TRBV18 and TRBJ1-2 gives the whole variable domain NAGVMQNPRHLVRRRGQEARLRCSPMKGHSHVYWYRQLPEEGLKFMVYLQKENIIDESGMPKERFSAEFPKEGPSILRIQQVVRGDSAAYFCASSLKDRGANYGYTFGSGTRLTVV.

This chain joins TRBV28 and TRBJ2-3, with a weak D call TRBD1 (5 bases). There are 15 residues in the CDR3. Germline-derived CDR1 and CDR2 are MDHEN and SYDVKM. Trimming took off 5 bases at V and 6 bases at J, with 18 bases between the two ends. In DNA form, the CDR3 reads TGTGCCAGCAGTCCTCAGGGTACGCCCCGGGATACGCAGTATTTT. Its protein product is CASSPQGTPRDTQYF.

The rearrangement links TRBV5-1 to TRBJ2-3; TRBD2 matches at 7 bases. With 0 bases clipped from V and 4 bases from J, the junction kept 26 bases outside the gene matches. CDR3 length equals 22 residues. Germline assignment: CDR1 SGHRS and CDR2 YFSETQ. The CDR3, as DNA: TGCGCCAGCAGCTTGGTTCCTACCATTGGCGGGAGTAGGGGAGGTGGCGCAGATACGCAGTATTTT. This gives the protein CASSLVPTIGGSRGGGADTQYF.

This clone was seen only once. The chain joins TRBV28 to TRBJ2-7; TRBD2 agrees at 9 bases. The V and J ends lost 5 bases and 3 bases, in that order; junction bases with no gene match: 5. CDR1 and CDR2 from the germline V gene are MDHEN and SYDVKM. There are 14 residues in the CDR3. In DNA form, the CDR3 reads TGTGCCAGCAGTCTGGGACTAGCCGGCTACGAGCAGTACTTC. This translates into CASSLGLAGYEQYF.

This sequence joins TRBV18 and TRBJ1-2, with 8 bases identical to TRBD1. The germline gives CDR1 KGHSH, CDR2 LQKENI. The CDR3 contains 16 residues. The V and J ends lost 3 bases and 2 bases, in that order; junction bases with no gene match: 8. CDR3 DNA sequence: TGTGCCAGCTCACCCCCCGGACAGGGCCCGAACTATGGCTACACCTTC. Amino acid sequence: CASSPPGQGPNYGYTF.